One and the same sample provided the 9 T cell receptor beta chains below, sequenced in a study of blood T cell repertoires in COVID-19. Data came from immunoSEQ multiplex PCR; TCRdb stores just in-frame clones and leaves some out. The profile covers approximately 98,000 clones, with roughly four fifths appearing a single time and about 4% taken by the ten largest. The specimen sequenced was peripheral blood. The receptors were sampled from a man aged 60 to 69 with acute or convalescent COVID-19.

Turning to this clone: Other DNA sequences in the same sample also yield this CDR3. This rearrangement joins TRBV5-1 to TRBJ2-5; 8 bases match TRBD2. With V trimmed by 0 bases and J by 1 base, 2 bases remained unmatched. CDR1 SGHRS and CDR2 YFSETQ come from the germline V gene. The CDR3 covers 15 residues. The CDR3 is CASSLVLAGQETQYF. The CDR3 DNA is TGCGCCAGCAGCTTGGTCCTAGCGGGCCAAGAGACCCAGTACTTC. The complete variable domain, with remaining parts taken from reference TRBV5-1 and TRBJ2-5, reads KAGVTQTPRYLIKTRGQQVTLSCSPISGHRSVSWYQQTPGQGLQFLFEYFSETQRNKGNFPGRFSGRQFSNSRSEMNVSTLELGDSALYLCASSLVLAGQETQYFGPGTRLLVL.

The chain has TRBV28 and TRBJ2-7; 11 bases agree with TRBD1. This CDR3 is 16 amino acids long. Unmatched junction bases numbered 10, after V lost 8 bases and J lost 1 base. Per the germline V gene, CDR1 is MDHEN and CDR2 is SYDVKM. CDR3 DNA: TGTGCCAGCGGGGTCGCCGGGACAGGGGGATCCTACGAGCAGTACTTC. Translated: CASGVAGTGGSYEQYF.

V and J are TRBV6-5 and TRBJ1-5; 9 bases match TRBD1. The CDR3 spans 14 residues. CDR1 is MNHEY, CDR2 SVGAGI, per germline. V dropped 4 bases and J dropped 5; count of bases not matched to a gene: 3. The CDR3 loop reads CASSLQGADQPQHF. In DNA, the CDR3 is TGTGCCAGCAGTTTACAGGGGGCCGATCAGCCCCAGCATTTT.

This sequence joins TRBV11-2 and TRBJ1-1, with D maybe TRBD1 (5 bases). The CDR3 runs to 13 residues. Germline V lookup: CDR1 SGHAT, CDR2 FQNNGV. V dropped 6 bases and J dropped 4 bases, with 12 bases sitting between them. CDR3 in amino acids: CASRQSGGTEAFF. The DNA of the CDR3 is TGTGCCAGCAGGCAATCGGGGGGCACTGAAGCTTTCTTT.

The rearrangement uses TRBV5-1 and TRBJ2-2, with a weak D call TRBD2 (6 bases). CDR3 length: 15 residues. The ends were cut back, 7 bases at V and 5 bases at J, with 18 bases in the middle. Per the germline V gene, CDR1 is SGHRS and CDR2 is YFSETQ. CDR3 nucleotides: TGCGCCAGCTCCTTATCGGGAGCTCGGACCGGGGAGCTGTTTTTT. This sequence encodes CASSLSGARTGELFF.

V usage is TRBV24-1 and J usage is TRBJ2-3; a weak D match, TRBD2 (6 bases). Germline V CDR1 and CDR2: KGHDR, SFDVKD. The CDR3 extends over 15 amino acids. V lost 6 bases and J 0 bases, leaving 12 bases between the germline ends. CDR3 residues: CATSKSGTSTDTQYF. The CDR3 bases are TGTGCCACCAGTAAGTCGGGGACTAGCACAGATACGCAGTATTTT.

The rearrangement uses TRBV5-1 and TRBJ1-1; 7 bases fit TRBD1. Germline lookup yields CDR1 SGHRS and CDR2 YFSETQ. Trimming removed 7 bases from V and 5 bases from J; junction bases left unmatched: 8. This CDR3 is built from 13 residues. Written as DNA, the CDR3 is TGCGCCAGCGGATCAGGGGGATGGACTGAAGCTTTCTTT. Amino acids: CASGSGGWTEAFF.

The CDR3 nucleotides are TGCGCCAGCAGCCGAACAGGGGGCCAGGATCAGCCCCAGCATTTT. Protein: CASSRTGGQDQPQHF. The chain uses TRBV4-1 and TRBJ1-5, with 9 bases aligning to TRBD1. This CDR3 has 15 residues. Germline-derived CDR1 and CDR2 are MGHRA and YSYEKL. V shed 4 bases and J 5 bases; nucleotides not matched to a gene: 6.

The V call is TRBV9, the J call TRBJ2-3, with D tentatively TRBD1 (7 bases). Trimming stripped 1 base from V and 6 bases from J, with 12 bases between. Germline CDR1 is SGDLS and CDR2 is YYNGEE. The length of the CDR3 is 14 residues. The CDR3, as DNA: TGTGCCAGCAGCGTACGACTAGGGGGCGATACGCAGTATTTT. Amino acids: CASSVRLGGDTQYF.